The rows below give T cell receptor beta chains drawn from one sample of a study of regulatory T cells in long-lasting Graves disease. TCRdb reprocessed the multiplex PCR reads via MiXCR and lists one record per CDR3 protein. The sample gives roughly 530,000 distinct CDR3 sequences, around 15% of which show up once; approximately 25% is in the top ten. This sample was shared with a second study, whose subject was T cells in Graves' hyperthyroidism and ophthalmopathy.

The starting material was peripheral blood mononuclear cells (PBMCs), obtained at new diagnosis, from a patient treated with antithyroid drugs. These receptors were taken from a woman aged 35-65 years with Graves disease. Each CDR3 is given with its conserved first and last residue. A D gene is named only where the DNA matches it firmly. A row's size may be missing; if present it is once, few, many or a size class.

cdr3_nt: TGTGCCAGCTCACCGACAGCGAACTCTGGAAACACCATATATTTT
cdr3_aa: CASSPTANSGNTIYF
d_call: NA
clone_size: NA
v_call: TRBV18
j_call: TRBJ1-3

cdr3_nt: TGCAGCGTTGACGGCCTCCTAGCAGATCAAGAGACCCAGTACTTC
cdr3_aa: CSVDGLLADQETQYF
d_call: NA
clone_size: few
v_call: TRBV29-1
j_call: TRBJ2-5

cdr3_nt: TGTGCCAGCAGCGGAATAGTGAACACTGAAGCTTTCTTT
cdr3_aa: CASSGIVNTEAFF
d_call: NA
clone_size: many
v_call: TRBV9
j_call: TRBJ1-1

cdr3_nt: TGTGCCAGCAGCCAAGATGGGGCAGTCGGCCAGCCCCAGCATTTT
cdr3_aa: CASSQDGAVGQPQHF
d_call: NA
clone_size: NA
v_call: TRBV3-1
j_call: TRBJ1-5

cdr3_nt: TGCGCCAGCAGCATTCAGGGCCCGAACACTGAAGCTTTCTTT
cdr3_aa: CASSIQGPNTEAFF
d_call: NA
clone_size: many
v_call: TRBV5-1
j_call: TRBJ1-1

cdr3_nt: TGTGCCAGCGAGGGACCGCTGAACACCGGGGAGCTGTTTTTT
cdr3_aa: CASEGPLNTGELFF
d_call: NA
clone_size: many
v_call: TRBV2
j_call: TRBJ2-2

cdr3_nt: TGTGCCAGTAGTCCCGGTGGGAGGAGGAACACTGAAGCTTTCTTT
cdr3_aa: CASSPGGRRNTEAFF
d_call: NA
clone_size: few
v_call: TRBV19
j_call: TRBJ1-1

cdr3_nt: TGTGCTAGTGGTTTGGCTGCGGGGGGGGCTGGAGATACGCAGTATTTT
cdr3_aa: CASGLAAGGAGDTQYF
d_call: TRBD2
clone_size: NA
v_call: TRBV12-5
j_call: TRBJ2-3

cdr3_nt: TGTGCCCTTCTGGGGACAGATACGCAGTATTTT
cdr3_aa: CALLGTDTQYF
d_call: NA
clone_size: NA
v_call: TRBV7-2
j_call: TRBJ2-3

cdr3_nt: TGTGCCAGCAGCTTAGGGGAATTGGGCTACAATGAGCAGTTCTTC
cdr3_aa: CASSLGELGYNEQFF
d_call: NA
clone_size: few
v_call: TRBV5-5
j_call: TRBJ2-1

cdr3_nt: TGTGCCAGCAGCTTACTCTTTCGGGGGGGGAGCACAGATACGCAGTATTTT
cdr3_aa: CASSLLFRGGSTDTQYF
d_call: TRBD2
clone_size: many
v_call: TRBV7-2
j_call: TRBJ2-3

cdr3_nt: TGTGCCAGCAGCTACTTGCCAGGGGGGAACACTGAAGCTTTCTTT
cdr3_aa: CASSYLPGGNTEAFF
d_call: TRBD1
clone_size: few
v_call: TRBV7-2
j_call: TRBJ1-1

cdr3_nt: TGTGCCAGCAGTTTGACAGGGGGCGGAACTGAAGCTTTCTTT
cdr3_aa: CASSLTGGGTEAFF
d_call: TRBD1
clone_size: many
v_call: TRBV6-5
j_call: TRBJ1-1

cdr3_nt: TGTGCCAGCAGTGAGGGACCGCTCATCTATGGCTACACCTTC
cdr3_aa: CASSEGPLIYGYTF
d_call: NA
clone_size: many
v_call: TRBV6-2/TRBV6-3
j_call: TRBJ1-2

cdr3_nt: TGTGCCAGCAGTCCTAGGGGGGCCACCACAGATACGCAGTATTTT
cdr3_aa: CASSPRGATTDTQYF
d_call: NA
clone_size: NA
v_call: TRBV2
j_call: TRBJ2-3

cdr3_nt: TGTGCCAGCAGTGTTATTAGCGGGGGGGCCGGGTATGAGCAGTTCTTC
cdr3_aa: CASSVISGGAGYEQFF
d_call: TRBD2
clone_size: once
v_call: TRBV25-1
j_call: TRBJ2-1

cdr3_nt: TGCAGTGCGCGCTGGACAGGGGGCGCGTACGAGCAGTACTTC
cdr3_aa: CSARWTGGAYEQYF
d_call: TRBD1
clone_size: once
v_call: TRBV20-1
j_call: TRBJ2-7

cdr3_nt: TGCAGTGCTAGAGCTAACCCCGGGACAGGGGGTGCCTATAATTCACCCCTCCACTTT
cdr3_aa: CSARANPGTGGAYNSPLHF
d_call: TRBD1
clone_size: NA
v_call: TRBV20-1
j_call: TRBJ1-6

cdr3_nt: TGCAGTGCTAGGACCGACAGTTACTACGAGCAGTACTTC
cdr3_aa: CSARTDSYYEQYF
d_call: NA
clone_size: NA
v_call: TRBV20-1
j_call: TRBJ2-7

cdr3_nt: TGTGCCACTCAGTGGCTGGGGGGGACCTACAATGAGCAGTTCTTC
cdr3_aa: CATQWLGGTYNEQFF
d_call: TRBD2
clone_size: few
v_call: TRBV10-3
j_call: TRBJ2-1

cdr3_nt: TGTGCCAGCAGTCGCTGGGCCGGGACAGTAAATCAGCCCCAGCATTTT
cdr3_aa: CASSRWAGTVNQPQHF
d_call: TRBD1
clone_size: NA
v_call: TRBV12-3/TRBV12-4
j_call: TRBJ1-5

cdr3_nt: TGTGCCAGCACAGGGGGTTACAACACCGGGGAGCTGTTTTTT
cdr3_aa: CASTGGYNTGELFF
d_call: TRBD1
clone_size: NA
v_call: TRBV6-1
j_call: TRBJ2-2

cdr3_nt: TGTGCCTGCAGCTGGCAGGGGAGTAATGAAAAACTGTTTTTT
cdr3_aa: CACSWQGSNEKLFF
d_call: NA
clone_size: few
v_call: TRBV7-9
j_call: TRBJ1-4

cdr3_nt: TGTGCCAGCAGTCCGCCCCCCGGGTTCACAGATACGCAGTATTTT
cdr3_aa: CASSPPPGFTDTQYF
d_call: NA
clone_size: once
v_call: TRBV6-2/TRBV6-3
j_call: TRBJ2-3

cdr3_nt: TGTGCCAGCAGGCGTTCGGGGCTAAATCTCACAGATACGCAGTATTTT
cdr3_aa: CASRRSGLNLTDTQYF
d_call: NA
clone_size: few
v_call: TRBV2
j_call: TRBJ2-3

cdr3_nt: TGTGCCAGCTCACCTAACAACCCCCCGGCGGATACGCAGTATTTT
cdr3_aa: CASSPNNPPADTQYF
d_call: NA
clone_size: many
v_call: TRBV18
j_call: TRBJ2-3

cdr3_nt: TGTGCCAGCAGCACCCGGACAGTCAGCCTAGCCAAAAACATTCAGTACTTC
cdr3_aa: CASSTRTVSLAKNIQYF
d_call: NA
clone_size: few
v_call: TRBV7-2
j_call: TRBJ2-4

cdr3_nt: TGTGCCAGCAGTGAATCGACGGGGGGGCTTCGAGATACGCAGTATTTT
cdr3_aa: CASSESTGGLRDTQYF
d_call: TRBD2
clone_size: many
v_call: TRBV2
j_call: TRBJ2-3

cdr3_nt: TGTGCCAGCAGCCAAGGGAGTGTAGACTACACCTTC
cdr3_aa: CASSQGSVDYTF
d_call: NA
clone_size: NA
v_call: TRBV14
j_call: TRBJ1-2

cdr3_nt: TGTGCCAGCTCACCAGATCGGGGGAACACTGAAGCTTTCTTT
cdr3_aa: CASSPDRGNTEAFF
d_call: NA
clone_size: many
v_call: TRBV18
j_call: TRBJ1-1

cdr3_nt: TGTGCCAGCAGCCAAAGAACAGGGGAAGAGACCCAGTACTTC
cdr3_aa: CASSQRTGEETQYF
d_call: TRBD1
clone_size: many
v_call: TRBV3-1
j_call: TRBJ2-5

cdr3_nt: TGTGCCAGCAGCTCCCCCCCGGGCGAAGCTTTCTTT
cdr3_aa: CASSSPPGEAFF
d_call: NA
clone_size: few
v_call: TRBV7-3
j_call: TRBJ1-1

cdr3_nt: TGTGCCAGCAGTGGACAGTATCCCAATCAGCCCCAGCATTTT
cdr3_aa: CASSGQYPNQPQHF
d_call: NA
clone_size: many
v_call: TRBV27
j_call: TRBJ1-5

cdr3_nt: TGCGCCAGCGGATTTACAGGGAATACTGAAGCTTTCTTT
cdr3_aa: CASGFTGNTEAFF
d_call: NA
clone_size: many
v_call: TRBV5-1
j_call: TRBJ1-1

cdr3_nt: TGTGCCAGCAGCTTTAGCGGGCCCTACAATGAGCAGTTCTTC
cdr3_aa: CASSFSGPYNEQFF
d_call: TRBD2
clone_size: NA
v_call: TRBV7-9
j_call: TRBJ2-1

cdr3_nt: TGTGCCAGCAGTCTTATGACGGCAGGGAACTATGGCTACACCTTC
cdr3_aa: CASSLMTAGNYGYTF
d_call: NA
clone_size: NA
v_call: TRBV6-1
j_call: TRBJ1-2

cdr3_nt: TGCGCCAGCAGCCGACTAGCGCAGAGAGGGGCCAACGTCCTGACTTTC
cdr3_aa: CASSRLAQRGANVLTF
d_call: TRBD2
clone_size: once
v_call: TRBV4-1
j_call: TRBJ2-6

cdr3_nt: TGTGCCAGCAGCCAAGAATGGGGACCGGAAAACATTCAGTACTTC
cdr3_aa: CASSQEWGPENIQYF
d_call: NA
clone_size: many
v_call: TRBV3-1
j_call: TRBJ2-4

cdr3_nt: TGCAGTGCCCAGGGACAGGGGGCGGGAGAGCAGTACTTC
cdr3_aa: CSAQGQGAGEQYF
d_call: TRBD1
clone_size: once
v_call: TRBV20-1
j_call: TRBJ2-7

cdr3_nt: TGTGCCAGCAGCTCGACTGAGGGTACCTACGAGCAGTACTTC
cdr3_aa: CASSSTEGTYEQYF
d_call: NA
clone_size: few
v_call: TRBV27
j_call: TRBJ2-7

cdr3_nt: TGCGCCAGCAGCTTGGTGGGGAACAACGAGCAGTACTTC
cdr3_aa: CASSLVGNNEQYF
d_call: NA
clone_size: few
v_call: TRBV5-1
j_call: TRBJ2-7

cdr3_nt: TGTGCCAGCAGGACAGACGCGAACACCGGGGAGCTGTTTTTT
cdr3_aa: CASRTDANTGELFF
d_call: NA
clone_size: few
v_call: TRBV6-1
j_call: TRBJ2-2

cdr3_nt: TGTGCCAGCAGTTTACTCGCGGGGGGGGATTCCTACGAGCAGTACTTC
cdr3_aa: CASSLLAGGDSYEQYF
d_call: TRBD2
clone_size: many
v_call: TRBV28
j_call: TRBJ2-7

cdr3_nt: TGTGCCAGCAGCCAACTAGCAGATACGCAGTATTTT
cdr3_aa: CASSQLADTQYF
d_call: NA
clone_size: many
v_call: TRBV2
j_call: TRBJ2-3

cdr3_nt: TGTGCCAGCAGTCCCGACAGGGGAAAGTACAATCAGCCCCAGCATTTT
cdr3_aa: CASSPDRGKYNQPQHF
d_call: TRBD1
clone_size: many
v_call: TRBV6-1
j_call: TRBJ1-5

cdr3_nt: TGTGCCAGCAGCTTAGTCGGGACAGGGTATCAGCCCCAGCATTTT
cdr3_aa: CASSLVGTGYQPQHF
d_call: TRBD1
clone_size: NA
v_call: TRBV11-2
j_call: TRBJ1-5

cdr3_nt: TGTGCCAGCAGCTCCCAACTTGGGGAAAAACTGTTTTTT
cdr3_aa: CASSSQLGEKLFF
d_call: NA
clone_size: many
v_call: TRBV11-2
j_call: TRBJ1-4

cdr3_nt: TGTGCCAGTAGTCTCACCTGGGCAGCAGCCTACGAGCAGTACTTC
cdr3_aa: CASSLTWAAAYEQYF
d_call: NA
clone_size: NA
v_call: TRBV19
j_call: TRBJ2-7

cdr3_nt: TGTGCCAGCAGCCAAGTCGGCAACTCCTACGAGCAGTACTTC
cdr3_aa: CASSQVGNSYEQYF
d_call: NA
clone_size: many
v_call: TRBV3-1
j_call: TRBJ2-7

cdr3_nt: TGCGCCAGCCAGCCGGGGGACTCTGGAAACACCATATATTTT
cdr3_aa: CASQPGDSGNTIYF
d_call: NA
clone_size: NA
v_call: TRBV5-1
j_call: TRBJ1-3

cdr3_nt: TGCAGTGCTAGGGTAGCGGGGGGACGGATCTACGAGCAGTACTTC
cdr3_aa: CSARVAGGRIYEQYF
d_call: TRBD2
clone_size: NA
v_call: TRBV20-1
j_call: TRBJ2-7

cdr3_nt: TGCGCCAGCAGTGAGAGCCCGGGACTGCCCCCCACCGGGGAGCTGTTTTTT
cdr3_aa: CASSESPGLPPTGELFF
d_call: NA
clone_size: few
v_call: TRBV10-2
j_call: TRBJ2-2

cdr3_nt: TGTGCCAGCACCCTGACAGATTCCTACGAGCAGTACTTC
cdr3_aa: CASTLTDSYEQYF
d_call: NA
clone_size: few
v_call: TRBV12-3/TRBV12-4
j_call: TRBJ2-7

cdr3_nt: TGCAGTGCTAGAGTGGGGACCGATTCACCCCTCCACTTT
cdr3_aa: CSARVGTDSPLHF
d_call: NA
clone_size: many
v_call: TRBV20-1
j_call: TRBJ1-6